The TCR beta chain under discussion was sequenced for a study of spatial heterogeneity in lung cancer. Documented time point: sample taken at primary tumor resection. TCRdb used MiXCR to reprocess the 5' RACE reads, holding one entry per CDR3 protein. The table lists about 36,000 distinct CDR3 sequences, 6.5% to 9% of them singletons. This clonotype has a count of ten or more. This CDR3 is 14 amino acids long. Germline assignment: CDR1 MNHEY and CDR2 SVGAGI. The ends were cut back, 8 bases at V and 1 base at J, with 14 bases in the middle. This chain uses TRBV6-5 with TRBJ2-5; perhaps TRBD2 as D (5 bases). The material sequenced was PBMCs, taken at surgery. The sequence was collected from a female donor with early-stage non-small cell lung cancer. The chain's CDR3 is CASCPSLAQETQYF. CDR3 in DNA: TGTGCCAGCTGCCCGTCGCTAGCCCAAGAGACCCAGTACTTC.